This T cell receptor beta chain is drawn from a study of cytomegalovirus exposure and HLA in healthy donors. Regarding the study as a whole: A reported reduction in N-insertions relative to the approximately 690-donor mean was seen in an Asian-associated ancestry cluster in a later analysis. Reportedly, cytomegalovirus status was diagnosed with high sensitivity and specificity.

Germline-derived CDR1 and CDR2 are SEHNR and FQNEAQ (reference sequence). The CDR3 contains 15 residues. The V gene lost 2 bases and the J gene lost 1 base, with 8 bases spanning the gap. Only a few counts were recorded for this clone. The antigen is unknown. Primers: 60 Vbeta forward and 13 Jbeta reverse. Method: immunoSEQ multiplex PCR; TCRdb's copy keeps in-frame clones and lacks some. The sample has 80,000 to 100,000 clones, approximately 80% seen once. This chain uses TRBV7-9 with TRBJ2-2, with D tentatively TRBD2 (6 bases). Sequencing was performed on PBMCs. This sequence was found in a female donor in good health and CMV-seropositive. The CDR3 loop is CASSLNGGNTGELFF. DNA of the CDR3: TGTGCCAGCAGCTTAAACGGGGGGAACACCGGGGAGCTGTTTTTT.